The source of this T cell receptor beta chain is a study of T cell responses to AZD1222 COVID-19 vaccine. Study conclusions and caveats: Most donors were white British and more were female, and clonal diversity was possibly underestimated. Close to half of all spike-specific TCRs reportedly target regions of the variants that are unmutated. Repertoires were collected only later (after the peak T cell response had occurred).

Trimming took off 0 bases at V and 1 base at J, with 6 bases between the two ends. The CDR3 extends over 13 amino acids. Looked up from germline, CDR1 is GTSNPN and CDR2 is SVGIG (reference sequence). This clone was observed a handful of times. The antigen remains unidentified. Profiling relied on immunoSEQ multiplex PCR, and the TCRdb table lists in-frame clones only, not all of them. This sample has 80,000 or so clones, with about 74% found just once. This specimen consisted of peripheral blood, obtained 28 days after the second dose of the MenACWY control vaccine. The receptor was isolated from an adult who received the MenACWY meningococcal vaccine as a control. The V and J genes are TRBV30 and TRBJ1-1, with D hard to call. CDR3 sequence reads: CAWSVPGNTEAFF. As DNA, the CDR3 is TGTGCCTGGAGTGTACCTGGGAACACTGAAGCTTTCTTT. The full variable domain, completed using reference TRBV30 and TRBJ1-1, is SQTIHQWPATLVQPVGSPLSLECTVEGTSNPNLYWYRQAAGRGLQLLFYSVGIGQISSEVPQNLSASRPQDRQFILSSKKLLLSDSGFYLCAWSVPGNTEAFFGQGTRLTVV.